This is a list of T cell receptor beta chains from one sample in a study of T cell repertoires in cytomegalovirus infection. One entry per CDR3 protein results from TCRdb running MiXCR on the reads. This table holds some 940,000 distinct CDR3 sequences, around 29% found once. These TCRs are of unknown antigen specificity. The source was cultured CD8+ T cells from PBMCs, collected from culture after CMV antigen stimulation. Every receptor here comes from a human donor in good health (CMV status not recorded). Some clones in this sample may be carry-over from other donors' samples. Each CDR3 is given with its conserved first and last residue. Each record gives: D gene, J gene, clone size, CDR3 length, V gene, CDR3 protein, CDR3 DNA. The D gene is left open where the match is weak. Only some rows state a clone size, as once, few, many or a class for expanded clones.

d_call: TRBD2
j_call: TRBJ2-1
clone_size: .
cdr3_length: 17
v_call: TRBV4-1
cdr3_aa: CASSQSLAGGIYNEQFF
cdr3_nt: TGTGCCAGCAGCCAATCTCTAGCGGGGGGGATATACAATGAGCAGTTCTTC

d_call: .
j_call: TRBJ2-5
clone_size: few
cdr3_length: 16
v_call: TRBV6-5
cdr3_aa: CASSYLRQEGWETQYF
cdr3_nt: TGTGCCAGCAGTTACCTGCGGCAGGAGGGTTGGGAGACCCAGTACTTC

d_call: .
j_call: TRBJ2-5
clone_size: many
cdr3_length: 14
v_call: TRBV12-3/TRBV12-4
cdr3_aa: CASSPTTIQETQYF
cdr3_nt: TGTGCCAGCAGCCCAACAACAATTCAAGAGACCCAGTACTTC

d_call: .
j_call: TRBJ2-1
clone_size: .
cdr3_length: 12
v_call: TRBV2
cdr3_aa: CASPIRQGGLVF
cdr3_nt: TGTGCCAGCCCTATCCGACAGGGAGGATTGGTCTTC

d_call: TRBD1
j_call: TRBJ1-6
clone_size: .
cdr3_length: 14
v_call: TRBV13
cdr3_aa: CASSDGQGISPLHF
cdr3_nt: TGTGCCAGCAGCGACGGACAGGGCATTTCACCCCTCCACTTT

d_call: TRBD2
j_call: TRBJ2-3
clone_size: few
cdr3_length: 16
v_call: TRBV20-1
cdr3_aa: CSAPREELAGTDTQYF
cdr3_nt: TGCAGTGCTCCCCGCGAAGAACTAGCGGGGACAGATACGCAGTATTTT

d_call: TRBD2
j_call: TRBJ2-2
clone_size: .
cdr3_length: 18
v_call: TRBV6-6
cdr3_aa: CASSYHSSGGADTGELFF
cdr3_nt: TGTGCCAGCAGTTATCATTCTAGCGGGGGGGCGGACACCGGGGAGCTGTTTTTT

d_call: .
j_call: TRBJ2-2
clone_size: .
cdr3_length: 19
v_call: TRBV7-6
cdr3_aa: CASSFSGMTFYANTGELFF
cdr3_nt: TGTGCCAGCAGCTTTTCCGGAATGACCTTTTACGCGAACACCGGGGAGCTGTTTTTT

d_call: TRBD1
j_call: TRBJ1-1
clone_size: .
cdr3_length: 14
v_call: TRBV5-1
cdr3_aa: CASSFRGQGSEAFF
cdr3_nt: TGCGCCAGCAGCTTCCGAGGACAGGGGAGTGAAGCTTTCTTT

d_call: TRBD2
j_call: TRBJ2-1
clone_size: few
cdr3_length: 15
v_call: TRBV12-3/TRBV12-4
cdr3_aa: CASSFRRGMDNEQFF
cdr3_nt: TGTGCCAGCAGTTTCAGGCGGGGGATGGACAATGAGCAGTTCTTC

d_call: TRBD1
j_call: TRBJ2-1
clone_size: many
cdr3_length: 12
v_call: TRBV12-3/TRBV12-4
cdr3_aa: CASSLTGVEQFF
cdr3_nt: TGTGCCAGCAGCTTAACAGGGGTTGAGCAGTTCTTC

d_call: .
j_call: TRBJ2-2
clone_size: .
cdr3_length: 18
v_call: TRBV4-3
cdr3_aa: CASSQEILNYPNTGELFF
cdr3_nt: TGCGCCAGCAGCCAAGAAATACTCAACTATCCGAACACCGGGGAGCTGTTTTTT

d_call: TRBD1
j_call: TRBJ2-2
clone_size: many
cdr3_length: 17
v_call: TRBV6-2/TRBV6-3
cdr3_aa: CASSSPRTGVITGELFF
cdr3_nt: TGTGCCAGCAGTTCTCCTCGGACAGGGGTTATCACCGGGGAGCTGTTTTTT

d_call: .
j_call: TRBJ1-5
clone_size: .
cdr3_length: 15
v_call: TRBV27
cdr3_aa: CASSREGGMDQPQHF
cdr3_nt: TGTGCCAGCAGCCGAGAGGGTGGGATGGATCAGCCCCAGCATTTT

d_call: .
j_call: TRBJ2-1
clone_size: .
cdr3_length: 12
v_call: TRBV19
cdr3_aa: CASSITGTEQFF
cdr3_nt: TGTGCCAGTAGTATCACCGGGACAGAGCAGTTCTTC

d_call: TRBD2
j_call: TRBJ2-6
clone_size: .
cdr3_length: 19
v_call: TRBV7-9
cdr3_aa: CASSFPTSGGAGGANVLTF
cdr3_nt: TGTGCCAGCAGCTTTCCAACTAGCGGGGGGGCTGGTGGGGCCAACGTCCTGACTTTC

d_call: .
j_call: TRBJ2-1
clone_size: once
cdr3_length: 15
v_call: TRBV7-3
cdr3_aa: CASSPARGPYNEQFF
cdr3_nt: TGTGCCAGCAGCCCCGCCAGGGGACCATACAATGAGCAGTTCTTC

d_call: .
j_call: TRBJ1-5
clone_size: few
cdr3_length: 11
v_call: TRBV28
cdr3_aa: CASSMNQPQHF
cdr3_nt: TGTGCCAGCAGTATGAATCAGCCCCAGCATTTT

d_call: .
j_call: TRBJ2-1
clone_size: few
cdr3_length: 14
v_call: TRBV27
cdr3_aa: CASRTGHPYGEQFF
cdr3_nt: TGTGCCAGCAGGACGGGACATCCGTACGGTGAGCAGTTCTTC

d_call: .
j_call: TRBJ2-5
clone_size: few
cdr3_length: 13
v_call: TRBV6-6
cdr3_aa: CASRLRVRETQYF
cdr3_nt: TGTGCCAGCAGACTCAGGGTTCGGGAGACCCAGTACTTC

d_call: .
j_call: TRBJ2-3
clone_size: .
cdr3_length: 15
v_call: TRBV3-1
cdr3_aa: CASTTRTGGADTQYF
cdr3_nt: TGTGCCAGCACCACTCGAACGGGCGGAGCAGATACGCAGTATTTT

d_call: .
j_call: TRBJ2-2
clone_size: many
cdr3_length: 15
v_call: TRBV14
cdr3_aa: CASSATNRETGELFF
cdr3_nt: TGTGCCAGCTCCGCCACCAACAGGGAGACCGGGGAGCTGTTTTTT

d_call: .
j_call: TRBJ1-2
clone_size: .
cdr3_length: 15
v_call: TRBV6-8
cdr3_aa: CASSYRMVTNYGYTF
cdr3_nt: TGTGCCAGCAGTTACCGGATGGTAACCAACTATGGCTACACCTTC

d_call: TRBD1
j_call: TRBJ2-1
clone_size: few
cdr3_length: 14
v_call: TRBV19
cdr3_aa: CASTQGASYNEQFF
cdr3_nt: TGTGCCAGTACCCAGGGGGCGTCCTACAATGAGCAGTTCTTC

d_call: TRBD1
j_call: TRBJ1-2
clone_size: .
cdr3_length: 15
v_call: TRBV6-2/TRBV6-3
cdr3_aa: CASSLEGQGLYGYTF
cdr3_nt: TGTGCCAGCAGTCTGGAGGGACAGGGACTTTATGGCTACACCTTC

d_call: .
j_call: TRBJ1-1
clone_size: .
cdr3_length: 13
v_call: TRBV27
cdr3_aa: CASSLAVRGEAFF
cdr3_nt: TGTGCCAGCAGTTTGGCGGTGAGGGGCGAAGCTTTCTTT

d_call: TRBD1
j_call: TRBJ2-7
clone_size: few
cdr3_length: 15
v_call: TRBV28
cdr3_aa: CASSRQGQGIGEQYF
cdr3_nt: TGTGCCAGCAGCCGTCAGGGACAGGGGATTGGCGAGCAGTACTTC

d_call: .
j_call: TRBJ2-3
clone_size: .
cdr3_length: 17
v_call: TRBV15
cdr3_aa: CATSSSPGLSRTDTQYF
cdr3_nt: TGTGCCACCAGCTCCTCCCCAGGGCTCTCAAGAACAGATACGCAGTATTTT

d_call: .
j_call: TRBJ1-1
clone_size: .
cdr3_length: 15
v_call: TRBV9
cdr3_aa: CASSVVVSRNTEAFF
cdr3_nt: TGTGCCAGCAGCGTAGTGGTCTCGAGAAACACTGAAGCTTTCTTT

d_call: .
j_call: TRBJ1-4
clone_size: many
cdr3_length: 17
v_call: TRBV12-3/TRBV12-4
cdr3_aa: CASSFTAGLIPNEKLFF
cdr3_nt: TGTGCCAGCAGTTTTACGGCAGGTTTAATCCCTAATGAAAAACTGTTTTTT

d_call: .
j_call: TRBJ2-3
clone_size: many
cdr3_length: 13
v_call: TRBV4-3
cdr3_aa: CASSQDSPDTQYF
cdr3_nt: TGCGCCAGCAGCCAAGATTCCCCAGATACGCAGTATTTT

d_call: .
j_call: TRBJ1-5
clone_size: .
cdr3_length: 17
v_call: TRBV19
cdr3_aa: CASSILSRDGRNQPQHF
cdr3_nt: TGTGCCAGTAGTATCCTATCCCGGGACGGCCGCAATCAGCCCCAGCATTTT

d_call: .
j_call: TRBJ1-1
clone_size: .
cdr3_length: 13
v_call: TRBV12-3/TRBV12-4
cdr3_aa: CASSLPGEVEAFF
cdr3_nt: TGTGCCAGCAGTTTACCAGGGGAGGTTGAAGCTTTCTTT

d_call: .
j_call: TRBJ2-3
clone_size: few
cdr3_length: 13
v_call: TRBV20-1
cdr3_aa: CSAPEEGRDTQYF
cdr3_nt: TGCAGTGCCCCGGAAGAGGGCAGAGATACGCAGTATTTT

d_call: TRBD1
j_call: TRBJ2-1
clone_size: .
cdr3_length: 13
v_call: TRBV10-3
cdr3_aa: CAISVGQGNEQFF
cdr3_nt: TGTGCCATCAGTGTCGGACAGGGGAATGAGCAGTTCTTC

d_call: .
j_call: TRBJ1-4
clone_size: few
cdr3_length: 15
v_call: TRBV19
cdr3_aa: CASSGRGQNNEKLFF
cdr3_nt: TGTGCCAGTAGTGGTCGAGGACAGAACAATGAAAAACTGTTTTTT

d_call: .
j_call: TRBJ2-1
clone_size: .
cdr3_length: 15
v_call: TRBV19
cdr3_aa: CASSSFPESYNEQFF
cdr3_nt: TGTGCCAGTAGTAGCTTCCCTGAGTCCTACAATGAGCAGTTCTTC